This TCR beta chain was documented in a study of CXCR3-negative and CXCR3-positive naive CD8 T cells. CD45RO-CCR7+CD27+CD95- marked naive CD8+ T cells. Overall study findings and caveats: CXCR3-positive naive cells had more hydrophobic TRB CDR3s than CXCR3-negative naive cells.

For this clonotype: Its matching antigen is unknown.

UMI labels and 5' RACE were used to prepare the TRB cDNA libraries. Reanalyzing the 5' RACE reads, TCRdb keeps one entry per CDR3 protein, without DNA. The sample is made up of 130,000 or so distinct CDR3 sequences, and the top ten hold 0.29% of it. The CDR3 contains 16 residues. Germline loops: CDR1 DFQATT, CDR2 SNEGSKA (reference sequence). This receptor was obtained from a human donor in good health. Some clones in this sample may be carry-over from other donors' samples. The sequenced sample consisted of naive CXCR3- CD8+ T cells from blood. Stated subset: CD45RO-CCR7+CD27+CD95- naive CD8+ T cells lacking CXCR3 (TNR3-). This chain uses TRBV20-1 with TRBJ2-1; TCRdb reports TRBD1, a call that lacks DNA to check it against. The CDR3: CSAAPWGAGSYNEQFF.